This paragraph covers one T cell receptor beta chain sequence. What antigen it recognizes has not been identified. No clone much larger than this one lies a single base away; base qualities are absent. Profiling of TCR beta VDJ combinations and CDR3 sequences used genomic DNA as the template. An Illumina HiSeq 2000 was the platform used for TCR repertoire sequencing. The published analysis was carried out like this. TRBV/TRBJ rearrangement plots, CDR3 size and DJ length profiles, and Simpson's diversity index were used to assess repertoires. The most abundant DNA sequence in the deep sequencing data was defined as the immunodominant clone. CDR3 amino acid sequences were checked for sharing across subjects and were also compared against the VDJdb database and published repertoires. TCRdb took the public reads, trimmed them with fastp at Q25, ran MiXCR for clone calling and kept in-frame beta chains. Entries are consolidated by CDR3 protein sequence, retaining the most common genes and DNA. These V and J calls derive from TCRdb rather than the authors' analysis. Across this sample there are 150,000 to 160,000 distinct CDR3 sequences, with over 50% seen only once. 12% of the sample goes to the ten largest clones.

This entry is derived from a study of CD8+CD57+ T cells in acquired aplastic anemia (dated by TCRdb to the late 2010s). Notes on the research overall: A mean of around 3.3 ug of DNA, ranging from about 0.2 to 27.4 ug, was extracted from sorted CD4+ and CD8+ cells. CD8+CD57+ expansion was defined as frequency above the mean frequency observed in healthy subjects. Study-wide conclusions, independent of this receptor: CD8+ Simpson's diversity did not differ significantly between patients and healthy controls (P=0.060). Fewer than 35 CD8+ CDR3 sequences were found to be shared between patients and controls, but these sequences appeared to be highly expressed in patients and within the immunodominant clones of the patients.

Flow cytometry had shown CD8+CD57+ cell expansion in the patients selected for sequencing. Every patient had a diagnosis of severe acquired aplastic anemia based on International Study of Aplastic Anemia and Agranulocytosis and Camitta criteria. Patients had received no therapy at the time of blood sampling. In this study, sorted CD4+ and CD8+ T cells from the blood of healthy subjects and of severe aplastic anemia patients had their TCR repertoires deep-sequenced. Patients were enrolled in the USA under clinicaltrials.gov protocols 00001620, 01623167, 00001397, 00071045, 00081523 and 00961064. Ficoll-Paque density gradient centrifugation was used to isolate peripheral blood mononuclear cells. Before DNA extraction, CD4+ and CD8+ T cells were sorted with FACS or magnetic beads. The clonotype comes from a human donor with aplastic anemia. Material for sequencing was sorted CD4+, CD8+, or CD8+CD57+ T cells (not recorded which) from PBMCs.

CDR3 region: CASIGTGPYEQYF. Here is the DNA: TGTGCCAGTATTGGGACAGGGCCCTACGAGCAGTACTTC. Recombination linked TRBV19 to TRBJ2-7, and 9 junction bases match TRBD1. Looking up the germline V gene (reference sequence) yields CDR1 LNHDA and CDR2 SQIVND. The CDR3 numbers 13 residues from cysteine through phenylalanine. Only the CDR3 part of the read is kept: 39 bases, read in frame from the first base. The germline V end is reduced by 7 bases and the J end by 2 bases; junction bases left unmatched: 3.